Shown below are 29 T cell receptor beta chains from a single sample sequenced in a study of cytomegalovirus exposure and HLA in healthy donors (dated by TCRdb to 2017 to 2019). Libraries were constructed by the immunoSEQ multiplex PCR assay. For the multiplex PCR, a mixture combining 60 forward primers for TCR Vbeta segments and 13 reverse primers for TCR Jbeta segments was used. What TCRdb holds here is the immuneACCESS table cut down to in-frame rearrangements. Part of the clones is not present; checked against another copy, under half of the missing clones reflect an unresolved V gene, and the others are unexplained. In all, the sample holds 150,000 to 200,000 clones, and roughly 80% of those were seen once. About 1.4% of the sample is taken by the ten largest. The sample comprised PBMCs. These receptors were obtained from a woman in her thirties in good health and CMV-seronegative.

The sample holds a few counts of this clone. The J gene is TRBJ1-2, the V gene TRBV12-1. TRBV12-1 is tagged as a pseudogene. The CDR3 sequence is 15 residues long. CDR3 sequence: CASSFGPYPRRGYTF. CDR3 sequence (DNA): TGTGCCAGCAGCTTTGGGCCCTATCCCCGGAGGGGCTACACCTTC.

The J gene is TRBJ1-1, the V gene TRBV7-2; 8 nucleotides line up with TRBD1. CDR1 and CDR2 (germline): SGHTA, FQGNSA. Trimming at V came to 5 bases and at J to 5 bases, leaving 4 bases not matched to a gene. The CDR3 totals 13 residues. CDR3 nucleotides: TGTGCCAGCAGCCCACAGGGGGGGACTGAAGCTTTCTTT. Protein sequence: CASSPQGGTEAFF. Together with reference TRBV7-2 and TRBJ1-1, the CDR3 gives the full variable domain: GAGVSQSPSNKVTEKGKDVELRCDPISGHTALYWYRQSLGQGLEFLIYFQGNSAPDKSGLPSDRFSAERTGGSVSTLTIQRTQQEDSAVYLCASSPQGGTEAFFGQGTRLTVV.

This clone was observed once. This chain links TRBV6-6 with TRBJ2-4; a possible D gene is TRBD1 (6 bases). The germline CDR1 and CDR2 sequences are MNHNY and SVGAGI (reference sequence). The V and J ends lost 5 bases and 2 bases respectively, with 10 bases between them. CDR3 length: 14 amino acids. CDR3 sequence: CASSQTGTKNIQYF. DNA for the CDR3: TGTGCCAGCAGTCAGACAGGTACCAAAAACATTCAGTACTTC.

The chain combines TRBV7-9 with TRBJ2-7; TRBD2 aligns across 10 bases. The CDR3 contains 15 residues. The V segment lost 5 bases and the J segment 0 bases; nucleotides outside the gene matches: 4. Germline CDR1 SEHNR, CDR2 FQNEAQ (reference sequence). As DNA, the CDR3 is TGTGCCAGCAGCAATAGCGGGGGGAGCTCCTACGAGCAGTACTTC. This sequence encodes CASSNSGGSSYEQYF.

This clone has only a few counts. The rearrangement joins TRBV30 to TRBJ1-6; 7 bases map to TRBD1. The V gene end was trimmed by 2 bases and the J gene end by 7 bases; junction bases not matched to a gene: 8. The CDR3 sequence is 15 residues long. Germline V CDR1 and CDR2: GTSNPN, SVGIG (reference sequence). The CDR3 here is CAWSPPDRTNSPLHF. The CDR3 bases are TGTGCCTGGAGTCCCCCGGACAGGACAAATTCACCCCTCCACTTT.

The gene calls are TRBV28 and TRBJ1-5, with no clear D. This CDR3 is built from 15 residues. CDR1 is MDHEN, CDR2 SYDVKM, per germline. V was pared by 4 bases and J by 0 bases, with 10 bases between. CDR3 nucleotides: TGTGCCAGCAGTTCCGGGGAGGGTAGCAATCAGCCCCAGCATTTT. This codes for CASSSGEGSNQPQHF. Combining the CDR3 with reference TRBV28 and TRBJ1-5 gives the whole variable domain DVKVTQSSRYLVKRTGEKVFLECVQDMDHENMFWYRQDPGLGLRLIYFSYDVKMKEKGDIPEGYSVSREKKERFSLILESASTNQTSMYLCASSSGEGSNQPQHFGDGTRLSIL.

The V and J genes are TRBV5-1 and TRBJ2-5; D ambiguous. The germline V gene encodes CDR1 SGHRS and CDR2 YFSETQ. The CDR3 covers 12 residues. V gave up 4 bases and J gave up 0 bases, with 4 bases separating them. CDR3 sequence: CASSINQETQYF. The CDR3 DNA sequence: TGCGCCAGCAGCATAAACCAAGAGACCCAGTACTTC.

Only one count was recorded for this clone. V usage is TRBV6-1 and J usage is TRBJ1-2, with D perhaps TRBD1 (5 bases). With 5 bases removed from V and 7 bases from J, the gap between germline ends came to 11 bases. Germline V gene sequence: CDR1 MNHNS, CDR2 SASEGT. The CDR3 consists of 12 residues. CDR3 sequence (DNA): TGTGCCAGCAGTTTGCAGGGTCTTGGCTACACCTTC. Translating it yields CASSLQGLGYTF.

This chain connects TRBV6-1 to TRBJ2-1, with D possibly being TRBD2 (5 bases). The germline V and J ends were trimmed by 1 base and 2 bases, with 6 bases remaining between them. The CDR3 spans 14 residues. Germline values: CDR1 MNHNS, CDR2 SASEGT. CDR3 residues: CASSEEGAYNEQFF. In nucleotides, the CDR3 is TGTGCCAGCAGTGAAGAGGGAGCCTACAATGAGCAGTTCTTC.

The gene calls are TRBV2 and TRBJ1-5; D perhaps matches TRBD1 (5 bases). The CDR3 has 15 amino acids. Per the germline V gene, CDR1 is SNHLY and CDR2 is FYNNEI. V was pared by 8 bases and J by 3 bases, with 17 bases between. The CDR3 DNA is TGTGCCAGCTCCGGAGAGGGACTGACCAATCAGCCCCAGCATTTT. It codes for CASSGEGLTNQPQHF.

CDR3 residues: CASSIIRRDTEAFF. The CDR3 nucleotides read TGTGCCAGCAGCATAATCCGGAGGGACACTGAAGCTTTCTTT. The V call is TRBV2, the J call TRBJ1-1; D unresolved. Germline CDR1 is SNHLY and CDR2 is FYNNEI. This CDR3 contains 14 residues. V was shortened by 6 bases and J by 3 bases, with 14 bases between the two germline ends.

The CDR3 DNA reads TGTGCCAGCAGCTCTCTAGCCACCCAGTACTTC. Translating it yields CASSSLATQYF. J is TRBJ2-5 and V is TRBV5-4; tentatively, D is TRBD2 (5 bases). This CDR3 is 11 amino acids long. Germline V CDR1 and CDR2: SGHNT, YYREEE (reference sequence). Trimming shortened V by 3 bases and J by 8 bases, and 8 bases separated the two germline ends.

This chain uses TRBV23-1 with TRBJ2-3; D is possibly TRBD2 (6 bases). TRBV23-1 is an ORF for which the function is uncertain. Trimming cost V 4 bases and J 0 bases, with 20 bases left between them. This CDR3 is built from 18 residues. CDR3 amino acids: CASSPPGDRDSSTDTQYF. The DNA for the CDR3 is TGCGCCAGCAGTCCCCCCGGGGACCGGGACTCTAGCACAGATACGCAGTATTTT.

The chain combines TRBV30 with TRBJ1-1; a weak D match, TRBD1 (5 bases). V dropped 2 bases and J dropped 1 base, with 14 bases sitting between them. The germline V gene encodes CDR1 GTSNPN and CDR2 SVGIG (reference sequence). This CDR3 is built from 15 residues. The CDR3 nucleotides are TGTGCCTGGAGTCCCCTTGGGGGGGAGAACACTGAAGCTTTCTTT. It translates to CAWSPLGGENTEAFF.

The V call is TRBV27, the J call TRBJ2-2, with a possible D match to TRBD1 (5 bases). Trimming pared 6 bases from V and 5 bases from J, leaving 13 bases between. Looked up from germline, CDR1 is MNHEY and CDR2 is SMNVEV (reference sequence). The CDR3 extends over 14 amino acids. The chain's CDR3 is CASRGGAETGELFF. In nucleotides, the CDR3 is TGTGCCAGCAGAGGTGGGGCCGAGACCGGGGAGCTGTTTTTT.

The V and J genes are TRBV6-5 and TRBJ1-2, with TRBD1 as a possible D gene (6 bases). The length of the CDR3 is 13 residues. Trimming removed 7 bases from V and 6 bases from J, with 15 bases in between. Per germline, CDR1 MNHEY and CDR2 SVGAGI. This chain's CDR3 is CASNTGTMNGYTF. In nucleotides, the CDR3 is TGTGCCAGCAATACCGGGACAATGAATGGCTACACCTTC.

The chain employs TRBV2 and TRBJ2-2; TRBD2 matches at 9 bases. CDR3 length: 15 amino acids. Germline loops: CDR1 SNHLY, CDR2 FYNNEI. V gave up 4 bases and J gave up 2 bases; unmatched junction bases: 2. The CDR3 reads CASSVSGGNTGELFF. The CDR3 DNA reads TGTGCCAGCAGTGTTAGCGGGGGTAACACCGGGGAGCTGTTTTTT.

This clone is a singleton in its sample. The rearrangement joins TRBV7-2 to TRBJ2-1; 8 nucleotides agree with TRBD2. The germline gives CDR1 SGHTA, CDR2 FQGNSA. J lost 7 bases, V lost 0 bases, and 8 bases had no gene match. This CDR3 has 16 amino acids. The CDR3 DNA reads TGTGCCAGCAGCTTAGCCGGGACTAGAATTGTGAATGAGCAGTTCTTC. It specifies CASSLAGTRIVNEQFF.

The CDR3, as DNA: TGTGCCAGCAGAGGGGGCAAAGAGACCCAGTACTTC. It specifies CASRGGKETQYF. The J gene is TRBJ2-5, the V gene TRBV2; TRBD1 matches at 7 bases. CDR3 length equals 12 residues. CDR1 SNHLY and CDR2 FYNNEI come from the germline V gene. With V trimmed by 6 bases and J by 3 bases, 1 base remained unmatched.

The CDR3 reads CAWSRSWGDYGYTF. The CDR3 nucleotides read TGTGCCTGGAGTCGGTCCTGGGGGGACTATGGCTACACCTTC. The chain joins TRBV30 to TRBJ1-2, with D possibly TRBD1 on 5 matching bases. The length of the CDR3 is 14 residues. Germline lookup yields CDR1 GTSNPN and CDR2 SVGIG (reference sequence). Trimming cost V 2 bases and J 3 bases, with 13 bases left between them.

V usage is TRBV11-2 and J usage is TRBJ1-5, with 12 bases aligning to TRBD1. J was trimmed by 6 bases and V by 5 bases; bases with no gene match: 5. The CDR3 loop spans 15 amino acids. Germline CDR1 SGHAT, CDR2 FQNNGV. The CDR3 DNA reads TGTGCCAGCAGCGCCGGGACAGGGGGCGGTCAGCCCCAGCATTTT. It encodes CASSAGTGGGQPQHF.

The rearrangement joins TRBV11-3 to TRBJ1-3, with 11 bases matching TRBD1. Germline V lookup: CDR1 SGHNT, CDR2 YENEEA. The CDR3 is 15 residues long. V gave up 5 bases and J gave up 2 bases; unmatched junction bases: 2. Here the CDR3 DNA reads TGTGCCAGCAGCCGGGGACAGGGGGCTGGAAACACCATATATTTT. This translates into CASSRGQGAGNTIYF. Full variable domain (outside the CDR3, taken from reference TRBV11-3 and TRBJ1-3): EAGVVQSPRYKIIEKKQPVAFWCNPISGHNTLYWYLQNLGQGPELLIRYENEEAVDDSQLPKDRFSAERLKGVDSTLKIQPAELGDSAVYLCASSRGQGAGNTIYFGEGSWLTVV.

This chain uses TRBV5-1 with TRBJ2-7, with TRBD2 identical over 10 bases. Losses at the gene ends were 4 bases for V and 6 bases for J; bases not matched to a gene: 7. The CDR3 is 14 residues long. The germline V gene has CDR1 SGHRS and CDR2 YFSETQ. As DNA, the CDR3 is TGCGCCAGCAGCCTTAGCGGGGGGAAGGGCGAGCAGTACTTC. Encoded protein: CASSLSGGKGEQYF. Using reference TRBV5-1 and TRBJ2-7 for the parts outside the CDR3, the full variable domain is KAGVTQTPRYLIKTRGQQVTLSCSPISGHRSVSWYQQTPGQGLQFLFEYFSETQRNKGNFPGRFSGRQFSNSRSEMNVSTLELGDSALYLCASSLSGGKGEQYFGPGTRLTVT.

The chain joins TRBV9 to TRBJ2-7; 9 bases match TRBD1. Trimming removed 0 bases from V and 3 bases from J; junction bases left unmatched: 7. Germline V gene data show CDR1 as SGDLS and CDR2 as YYNGEE. This CDR3 has 16 amino acids. CDR3 coding DNA: TGTGCCAGCAGCGTAGGGGACAGGGCCCTCGGCTACGAGCAGTACTTC. This sequence encodes CASSVGDRALGYEQYF.

J is TRBJ1-1 and V is TRBV9; D is perhaps TRBD1 (5 bases). Germline V gene lookup returns CDR1 SGDLS and CDR2 YYNGEE. Trimming pared 4 bases from V and 5 bases from J, leaving 12 bases between. This CDR3 contains 13 residues. CDR3 sequence reads: CASSPWGGTEAFF. DNA of the CDR3: TGTGCCAGCAGCCCCTGGGGGGGTACTGAAGCTTTCTTT.

This chain connects TRBV15 to TRBJ2-5, with 7 positions matching TRBD1. The V gene's germline CDR1 is LNHNV and CDR2 YYDKDF (reference sequence). The CDR3 totals 14 residues. V trimming: 4 bases; J trimming: 1 base; junction bases outside the gene matches: 3. CDR3 sequence reads: CATSNWDSQETQYF. The CDR3 DNA follows: TGTGCCACCAGCAACTGGGACAGCCAAGAGACCCAGTACTTC.

This chain connects TRBV5-1 to TRBJ1-1; 7 nucleotides match TRBD1. The CDR3 extends over 14 amino acids. Germline-derived CDR1 and CDR2 are SGHRS and YFSETQ. The junction had 7 bases not matched to a gene; V was cut back by 2 bases and J by 6 bases. The CDR3 reads CASSFSTGAAEAFF. DNA of the CDR3: TGCGCCAGCAGCTTCTCAACAGGGGCTGCTGAAGCTTTCTTT.

The chain combines TRBV5-1 with TRBJ1-1; a possible D gene is TRBD1 (6 bases). This CDR3 is 16 amino acids long. Germline loops: CDR1 SGHRS, CDR2 YFSETQ. The V end was cut by 3 bases, the J end by 0 bases, with 15 bases between. CDR3 DNA: TGCGCCAGCAGCTCCTTTACAGGGCTTTTGAACACTGAAGCTTTCTTT. It encodes CASSSFTGLLNTEAFF.

The DNA for the CDR3 is TGTGCCAGCAGCTTAATGACGGGGGGGAGCTCCTACAATGAGCAGTTCTTC. It is translated as CASSLMTGGSSYNEQFF. V is TRBV7-9 and J is TRBJ2-1; 8 nucleotides agree with TRBD2. CDR1 is SEHNR, CDR2 FQNEAQ, per germline (reference sequence). V was clipped by 2 bases and J by 0 bases; unmatched bases: 6. The CDR3 extends over 17 amino acids.